The rows below give T cell receptor beta chains drawn from one sample of a study of Ad26.COV2.S vaccination and SARS-CoV-2 variants. Here immunoSEQ multiplex PCR was the method, and the copy in TCRdb shows in-frame clones only, minus some. Of 300,000 to 500,000 clones listed, 80% to 90% are singletons. Sequencing was performed on peripheral blood, taken in a trial of Ad26.COV2.S vaccine versus placebo. The receptors derive from a person between 18 and 65 years old who received the Ad26.COV2.S COVID-19 vaccine or a placebo. The CDR3 runs from the conserved cysteine through the conserved F or W. The D gene is left open where the match is weak. Expanded clones get a size class; other rows say once, few or many, or leave the size out.

V gene,J gene,D gene,clone size,CDR3 protein,CDR3 DNA
TRBV5-6,TRBJ1-6,.,.,CASSSGTVNSPLHF,TGTGCCAGCAGCTCCGGGACTGTGAATTCACCCCTCCACTTT
TRBV4-2,TRBJ2-1,TRBD2,.,CASSQVTRGGRDEQFF,TGTGCCAGCAGCCAAGTAACGCGGGGGGGCCGAGATGAGCAGTTCTTC
TRBV5-1,TRBJ2-1,.,once,CASIQGHEQFF,TGCGCCAGCATACAGGGCCATGAGCAGTTCTTC
TRBV29-1,TRBJ1-2,TRBD1,few,CSVEESDRGDGYTF,TGCAGCGTTGAAGAGTCGGACAGGGGGGATGGCTACACCTTC
TRBV27,TRBJ2-2,.,.,CASSLGLLSSNTGELFF,TGTGCCAGCAGTTTAGGCCTTTTATCCTCGAACACCGGGGAGCTGTTTTTT
TRBV30,TRBJ2-1,.,.,CAGIRDPTLDEQFF,TGTGCCGGGATCCGGGATCCGACTTTAGATGAGCAGTTCTTC
TRBV14,TRBJ1-1,.,.,CASSQDPGAEAFF,TGTGCCAGCAGCCAAGATCCCGGAGCCGAAGCTTTCTTT
TRBV6-5,TRBJ1-4,TRBD1,.,CASTMNRGSEKLFF,TGTGCCAGCACAATGAACAGGGGAAGCGAAAAACTGTTTTTT
TRBV3-1/TRBV3-2,TRBJ2-3,.,.,CASSQSAVGRADTQYF,TGTGCCAGCAGCCAGAGCGCGGTGGGCCGCGCAGATACGCAGTATTTT
TRBV10-1,TRBJ2-3,.,.,CASSEQGRTDTQYF,TGCGCCAGCAGTGAGCAGGGTCGCACAGATACGCAGTATTTT
TRBV2,TRBJ2-1,.,.,CASNAGVDEQFF,TGTGCCAGCAACGCAGGGGTGGATGAGCAGTTCTTC
TRBV6-5,TRBJ1-5,.,.,CASSYSRWGHEPQHF,TGTGCCAGCAGTTACTCTAGGTGGGGGCATGAGCCCCAGCATTTT
TRBV3-1/TRBV3-2,TRBJ2-5,TRBD1,once,CASSQEDREETQYF,TGTGCCAGCAGCCAAGAAGACAGGGAAGAGACCCAGTACTTC
TRBV19,TRBJ1-2,TRBD1,few,CASKAEDRTYGYTF,TGTGCCAGTAAGGCCGAGGACAGGACCTATGGCTACACCTTC
TRBV19,TRBJ1-6,.,.,CASRPGTLNSPLHF,TGTGCCAGTCGACCCGGGACCTTGAATTCACCCCTCCACTTT
TRBV7-9,TRBJ1-4,.,.,CASSSGAGANEKLFF,TGTGCCAGCAGCTCAGGGGCGGGGGCTAATGAAAAACTGTTTTTT
TRBV27,TRBJ2-7,TRBD2,.,CASRAGGPPDYEQYF,TGTGCCAGCCGTGCGGGGGGGCCCCCTGACTACGAGCAGTACTTC
TRBV6-2/TRBV6-3,TRBJ2-3,TRBD2,once,CASSLLSGGTDTQYF,TGTGCCAGCAGCCTTCTTAGCGGGGGGACAGATACGCAGTATTTT
TRBV5-5,TRBJ2-7,.,.,CASSVEGRNSYEQYF,TGTGCCAGCAGCGTGGAGGGCAGAAATTCCTACGAGCAGTACTTC
TRBV3-1/TRBV3-2,TRBJ2-2,TRBD2,.,CASSPTSGGDGGELFF,TGTGCCAGCAGCCCGACTAGCGGGGGGGATGGCGGGGAGCTGTTTTTT
TRBV6-1,TRBJ1-2,.,.,CASSESGQPNYGYTF,TGTGCCAGCAGTGAAAGTGGACAGCCAAACTATGGCTACACCTTC
TRBV6-5,TRBJ1-4,.,.,CASRWSGDEKLFF,TGTGCCAGCAGGTGGTCGGGCGATGAAAAACTGTTTTTT
TRBV7-9,TRBJ1-1,.,.,CASSFSGRTEAFF,TGTGCCAGCAGCTTCTCGGGGAGAACTGAAGCTTTCTTT
TRBV24-1,TRBJ1-2,TRBD1,.,CATQGAGGSPIYGYTF,TGTGCCACCCAGGGCGCAGGGGGTAGCCCAATCTATGGCTACACCTTC